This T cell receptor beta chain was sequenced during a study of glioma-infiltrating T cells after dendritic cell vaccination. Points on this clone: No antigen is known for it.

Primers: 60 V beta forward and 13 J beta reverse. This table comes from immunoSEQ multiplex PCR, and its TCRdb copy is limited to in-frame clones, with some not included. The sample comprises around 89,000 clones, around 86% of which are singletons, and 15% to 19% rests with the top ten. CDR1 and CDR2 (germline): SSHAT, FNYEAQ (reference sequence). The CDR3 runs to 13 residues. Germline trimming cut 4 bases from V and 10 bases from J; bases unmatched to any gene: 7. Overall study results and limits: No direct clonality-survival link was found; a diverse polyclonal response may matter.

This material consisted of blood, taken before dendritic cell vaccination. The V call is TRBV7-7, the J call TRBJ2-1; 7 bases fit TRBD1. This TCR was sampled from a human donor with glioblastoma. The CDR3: CASSSNRGWEQFF. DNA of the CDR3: TGTGCCAGCAGCTCTAACAGGGGTTGGGAGCAGTTCTTC.